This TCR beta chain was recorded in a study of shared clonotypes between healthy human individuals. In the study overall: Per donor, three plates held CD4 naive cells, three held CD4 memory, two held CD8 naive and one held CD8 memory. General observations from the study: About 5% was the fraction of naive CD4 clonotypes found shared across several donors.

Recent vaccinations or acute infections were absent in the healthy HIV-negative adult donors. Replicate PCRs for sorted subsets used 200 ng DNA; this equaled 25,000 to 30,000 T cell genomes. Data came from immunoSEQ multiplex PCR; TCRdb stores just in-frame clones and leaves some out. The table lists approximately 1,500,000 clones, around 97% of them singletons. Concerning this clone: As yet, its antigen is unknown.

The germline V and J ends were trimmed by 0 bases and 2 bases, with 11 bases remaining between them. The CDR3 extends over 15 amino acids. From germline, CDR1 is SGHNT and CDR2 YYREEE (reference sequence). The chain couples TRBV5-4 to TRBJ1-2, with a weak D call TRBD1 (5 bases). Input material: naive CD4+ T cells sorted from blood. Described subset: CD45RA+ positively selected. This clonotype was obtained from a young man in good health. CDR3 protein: CASSLAGASNYGYTF. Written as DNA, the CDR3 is TGTGCCAGCAGCTTGGCCGGGGCCTCCAACTATGGCTACACCTTC.